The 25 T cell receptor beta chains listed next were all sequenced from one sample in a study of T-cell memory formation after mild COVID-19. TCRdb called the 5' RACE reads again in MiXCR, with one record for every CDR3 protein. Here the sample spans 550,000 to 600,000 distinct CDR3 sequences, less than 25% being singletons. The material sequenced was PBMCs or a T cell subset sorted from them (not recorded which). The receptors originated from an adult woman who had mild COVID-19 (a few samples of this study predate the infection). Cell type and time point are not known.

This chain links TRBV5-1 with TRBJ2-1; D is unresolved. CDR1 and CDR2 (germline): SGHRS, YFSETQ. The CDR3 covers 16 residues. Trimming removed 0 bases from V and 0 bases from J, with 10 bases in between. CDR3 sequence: CASSLEVTSSYNEQFF. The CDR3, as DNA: TGCGCCAGCAGCTTGGAAGTCACGAGCTCCTACAATGAGCAGTTCTTC.

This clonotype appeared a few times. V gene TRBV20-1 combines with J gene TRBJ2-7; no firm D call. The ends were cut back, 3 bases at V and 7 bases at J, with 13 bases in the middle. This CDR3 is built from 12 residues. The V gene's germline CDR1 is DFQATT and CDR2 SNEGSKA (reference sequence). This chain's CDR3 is CSASGWPGEQYF. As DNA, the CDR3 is TGCAGTGCTAGCGGGTGGCCGGGTGAGCAGTACTTC.

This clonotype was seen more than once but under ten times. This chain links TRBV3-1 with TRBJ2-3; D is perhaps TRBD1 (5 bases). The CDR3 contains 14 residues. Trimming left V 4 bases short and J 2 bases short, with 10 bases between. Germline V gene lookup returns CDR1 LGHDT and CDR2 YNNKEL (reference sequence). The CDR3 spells CASSLVGDTDTQYF. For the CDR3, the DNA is TGTGCCAGCAGCCTAGTAGGGGACACAGATACGCAGTATTTT.

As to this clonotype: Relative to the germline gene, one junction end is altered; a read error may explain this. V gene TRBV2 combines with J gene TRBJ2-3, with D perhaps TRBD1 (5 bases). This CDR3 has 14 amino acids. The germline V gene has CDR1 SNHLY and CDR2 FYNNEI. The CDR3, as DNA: TGTGCCAGCAGAGAAGATTGGACATGGGATACGCAGTATTTT. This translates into CASREDWTWDTQYF.

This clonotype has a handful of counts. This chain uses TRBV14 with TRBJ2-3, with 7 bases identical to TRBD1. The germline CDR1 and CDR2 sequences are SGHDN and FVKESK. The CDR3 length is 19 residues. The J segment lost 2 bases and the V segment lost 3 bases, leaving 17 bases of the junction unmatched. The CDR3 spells CASSHLHGVGGDFTDTQYF. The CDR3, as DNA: TGTGCCAGCAGCCACTTGCATGGAGTAGGGGGCGATTTCACAGATACGCAGTATTTT.

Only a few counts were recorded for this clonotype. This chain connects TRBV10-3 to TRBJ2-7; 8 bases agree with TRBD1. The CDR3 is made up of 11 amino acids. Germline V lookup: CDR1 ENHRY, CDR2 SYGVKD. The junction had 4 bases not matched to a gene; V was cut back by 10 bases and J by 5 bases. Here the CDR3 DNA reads TGTGCCACCCGGACAGGGAACGAGCAGTACTTC. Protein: CATRTGNEQYF.

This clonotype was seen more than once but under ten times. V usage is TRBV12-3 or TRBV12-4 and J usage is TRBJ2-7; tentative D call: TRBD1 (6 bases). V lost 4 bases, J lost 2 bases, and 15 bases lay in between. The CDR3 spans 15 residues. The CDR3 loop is CASSYGQGLTYEQYF. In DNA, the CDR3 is TGTGCCAGCAGTTACGGTCAGGGGCTCACCTACGAGCAGTACTTC.

CDR3 in DNA: TGTGCCAGCTCACCACCGTTGGGACAGGGGGCCAATGAGCAGTTCTTC. Translating it yields CASSPPLGQGANEQFF. The chain uses TRBV18 and TRBJ2-1; TRBD1 agrees at 12 bases. CDR3 length: 16 amino acids. Germline values: CDR1 KGHSH, CDR2 LQKENI. V dropped 0 bases and J dropped 6; count of bases not matched to a gene: 3.

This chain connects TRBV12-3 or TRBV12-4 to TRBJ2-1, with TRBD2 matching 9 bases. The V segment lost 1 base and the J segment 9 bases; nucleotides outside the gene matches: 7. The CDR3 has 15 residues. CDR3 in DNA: TGTGCCAGCAGTTTAGTGGGCGGGGGGGCAGCTGAGCAGTTCTTC. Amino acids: CASSLVGGGAAEQFF.

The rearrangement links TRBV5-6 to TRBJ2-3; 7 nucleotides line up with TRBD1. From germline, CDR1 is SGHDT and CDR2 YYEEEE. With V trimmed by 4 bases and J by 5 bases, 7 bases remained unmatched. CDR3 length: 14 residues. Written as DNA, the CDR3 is TGTGCCAGCAGCATTGGAACAGGGGTAGATACGCAGTATTTT. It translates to CASSIGTGVDTQYF.

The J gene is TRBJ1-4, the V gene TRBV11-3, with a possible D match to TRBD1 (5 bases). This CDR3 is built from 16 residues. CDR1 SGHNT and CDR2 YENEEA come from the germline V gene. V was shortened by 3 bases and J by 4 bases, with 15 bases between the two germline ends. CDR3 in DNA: TGTGCCAGCAGCTTTCGGGGGATTCTTTTTAATGAAAAACTGTTTTTT. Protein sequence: CASSFRGILFNEKLFF.

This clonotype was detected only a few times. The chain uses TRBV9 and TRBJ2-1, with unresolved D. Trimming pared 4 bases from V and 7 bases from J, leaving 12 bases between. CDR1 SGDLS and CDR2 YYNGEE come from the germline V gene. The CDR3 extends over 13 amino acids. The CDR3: CASSTTEENEQFF. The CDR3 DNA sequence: TGTGCCAGCAGCACCACCGAGGAGAATGAGCAGTTCTTC. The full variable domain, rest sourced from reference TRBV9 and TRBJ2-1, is DSGVTQTPKHLITATGQRVTLRCSPRSGDLSVYWYQQSLDQGLQFLIQYYNGEERAKGNILERFSAQQFPDLHSELNLSSLELGDSALYFCASSTTEENEQFFGPGTRLTVL.

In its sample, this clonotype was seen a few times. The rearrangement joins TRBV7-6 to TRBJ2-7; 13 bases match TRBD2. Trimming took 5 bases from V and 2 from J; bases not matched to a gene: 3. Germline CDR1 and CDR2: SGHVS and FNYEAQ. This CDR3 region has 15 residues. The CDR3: CASSTGTSGTYEQYF. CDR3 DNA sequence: TGTGCCAGCAGCACCGGGACTAGCGGGACCTACGAGCAGTACTTC.

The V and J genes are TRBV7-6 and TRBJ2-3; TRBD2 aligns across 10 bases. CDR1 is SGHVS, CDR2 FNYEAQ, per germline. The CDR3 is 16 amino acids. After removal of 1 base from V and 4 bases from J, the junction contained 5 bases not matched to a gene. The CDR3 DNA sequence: TGTGCCAGCAGCTTAGTCGGGCTAGCGGGGGCAGATACGCAGTATTTT. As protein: CASSLVGLAGADTQYF.

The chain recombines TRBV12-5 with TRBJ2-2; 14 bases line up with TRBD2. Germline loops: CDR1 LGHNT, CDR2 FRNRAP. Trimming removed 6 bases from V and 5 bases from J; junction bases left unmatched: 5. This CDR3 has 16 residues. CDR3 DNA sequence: TGTGCTAGTGGCTGGGGACTAGCGGGAGTTACCGGGGAGCTGTTTTTT. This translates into CASGWGLAGVTGELFF.

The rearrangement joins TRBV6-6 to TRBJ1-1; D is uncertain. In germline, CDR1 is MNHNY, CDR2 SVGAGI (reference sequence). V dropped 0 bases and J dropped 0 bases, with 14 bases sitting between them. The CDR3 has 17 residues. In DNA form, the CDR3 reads TGTGCCAGCAGTTACTCCAACAGTAACCTCATGAACACTGAAGCTTTCTTT. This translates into CASSYSNSNLMNTEAFF.

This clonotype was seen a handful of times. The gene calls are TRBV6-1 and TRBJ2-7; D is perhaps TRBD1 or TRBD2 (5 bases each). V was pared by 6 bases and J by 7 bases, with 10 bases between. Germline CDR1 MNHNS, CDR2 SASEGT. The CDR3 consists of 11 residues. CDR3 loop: CASRRGREQYF. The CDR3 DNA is TGTGCCAGCAGGAGGGGCAGGGAGCAGTACTTC.

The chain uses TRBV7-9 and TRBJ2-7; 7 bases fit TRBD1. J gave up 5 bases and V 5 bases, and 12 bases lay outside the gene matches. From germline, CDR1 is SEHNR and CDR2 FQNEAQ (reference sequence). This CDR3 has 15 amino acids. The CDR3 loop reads CASSPGQPLFDEQYF. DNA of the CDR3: TGTGCCAGCAGCCCGGGACAGCCCCTATTTGACGAGCAGTACTTC.

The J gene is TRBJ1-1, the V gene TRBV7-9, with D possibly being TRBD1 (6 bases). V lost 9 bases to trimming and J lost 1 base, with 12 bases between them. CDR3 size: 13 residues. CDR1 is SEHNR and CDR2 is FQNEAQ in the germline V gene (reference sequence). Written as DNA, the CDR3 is TGTGCCAGGGGGACACCTACGAACACTGAAGCTTTCTTT. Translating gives CARGTPTNTEAFF.

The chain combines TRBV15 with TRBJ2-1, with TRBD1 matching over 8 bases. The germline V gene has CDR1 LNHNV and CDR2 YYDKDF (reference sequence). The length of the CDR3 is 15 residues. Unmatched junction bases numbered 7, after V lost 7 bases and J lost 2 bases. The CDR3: CATTMNRGAYNEQFF. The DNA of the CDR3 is TGTGCCACCACCATGAACAGGGGGGCCTACAATGAGCAGTTCTTC.

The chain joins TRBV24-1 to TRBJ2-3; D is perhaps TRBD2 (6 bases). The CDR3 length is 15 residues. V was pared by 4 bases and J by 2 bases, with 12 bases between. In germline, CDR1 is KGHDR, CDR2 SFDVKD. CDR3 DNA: TGTGCCACCAGTGAGATTAGCGGACTCACAGATACGCAGTATTTT. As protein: CATSEISGLTDTQYF.

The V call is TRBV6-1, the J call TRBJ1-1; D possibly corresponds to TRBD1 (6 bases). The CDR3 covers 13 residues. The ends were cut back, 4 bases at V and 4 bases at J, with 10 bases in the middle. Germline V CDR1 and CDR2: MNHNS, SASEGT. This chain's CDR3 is CASSVEGGTEAFF. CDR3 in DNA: TGTGCCAGCAGTGTCGAGGGGGGCACTGAAGCTTTCTTT.

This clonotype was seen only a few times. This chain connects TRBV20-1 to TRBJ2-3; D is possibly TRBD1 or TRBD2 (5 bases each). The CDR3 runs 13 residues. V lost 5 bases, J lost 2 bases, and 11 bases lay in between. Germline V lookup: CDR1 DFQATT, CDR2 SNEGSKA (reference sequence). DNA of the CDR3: TGCAGTGCTTGGGGACCTACCACAGATACGCAGTATTTT. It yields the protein CSAWGPTTDTQYF.

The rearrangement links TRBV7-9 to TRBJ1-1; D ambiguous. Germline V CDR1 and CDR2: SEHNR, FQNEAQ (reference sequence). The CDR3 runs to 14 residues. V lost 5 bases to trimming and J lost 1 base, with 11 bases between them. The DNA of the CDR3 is TGTGCCAGCAGCCCGCATACCTCGAACACTGAAGCTTTCTTT. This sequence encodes CASSPHTSNTEAFF. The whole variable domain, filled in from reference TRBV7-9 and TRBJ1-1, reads DTGVSQNPRHKITKRGQNVTFRCDPISEHNRLYWYRQTLGQGPEFLTYFQNEAQLEKSRLLSDRFSAERPKGSFSTLEIQRTEQGDSAMYLCASSPHTSNTEAFFGQGTRLTVV.

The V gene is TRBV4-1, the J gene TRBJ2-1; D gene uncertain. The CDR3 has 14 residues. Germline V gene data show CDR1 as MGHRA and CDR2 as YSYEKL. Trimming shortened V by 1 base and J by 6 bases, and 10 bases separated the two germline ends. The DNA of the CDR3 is TGCGCCAGCAGCCAAGTGAGTTCCAGCAATGAGCAGTTCTTC. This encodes CASSQVSSSNEQFF.